The rows below give T cell receptor beta chains drawn from one sample of a study of blood T cell repertoires in COVID-19. Measured with immunoSEQ multiplex PCR; TCRdb has only the in-frame clones, and not every one. The data contain around 310,000 clones, around 89% of them singletons. The sequenced sample was peripheral blood. The receptors come from a woman aged 55-70 years with acute or convalescent COVID-19. Both conserved end residues are part of each CDR3. Each record gives: J gene, D gene, V gene, CDR3 protein. D genes are given only for firm matches.

j_gene: TRBJ2-1; d_gene: NA; v_gene: TRBV5-1; CDR3aa: CASTRTNGHNEQFF
j_gene: TRBJ2-1; d_gene: NA; v_gene: TRBV6-6; CDR3aa: CASRNTLESEQFF
j_gene: TRBJ1-3; d_gene: NA; v_gene: TRBV4-2; CDR3aa: CASSQEVASRAGGNTIYF
j_gene: TRBJ1-5; d_gene: NA; v_gene: TRBV12-3/TRBV12-4; CDR3aa: CASSPSGNQPQHF
j_gene: TRBJ2-1; d_gene: TRBD2; v_gene: TRBV18; CDR3aa: CASSLSGMYNEQFF
j_gene: TRBJ2-3; d_gene: TRBD2; v_gene: TRBV5-4; CDR3aa: CASSLRGLAGSTDTQYF
j_gene: TRBJ2-1; d_gene: NA; v_gene: TRBV11-2; CDR3aa: CASSLAGLRGNNEQFF
j_gene: TRBJ1-1; d_gene: TRBD1; v_gene: TRBV5-4; CDR3aa: CASSLEGQGASNTEAFF
j_gene: TRBJ1-1; d_gene: NA; v_gene: TRBV9; CDR3aa: CASSDVGDTEAFF
j_gene: TRBJ2-5; d_gene: NA; v_gene: TRBV4-3; CDR3aa: CASSQDRAQETQYF
j_gene: TRBJ1-2; d_gene: NA; v_gene: TRBV21-1; CDR3aa: CASSLRNGPGNYGYTF
j_gene: TRBJ1-1; d_gene: NA; v_gene: TRBV5-4; CDR3aa: CASSRQGTEAFF
j_gene: TRBJ1-1; d_gene: NA; v_gene: TRBV12-3/TRBV12-4; CDR3aa: CASSFWRTEAFF
j_gene: TRBJ2-2; d_gene: TRBD2; v_gene: TRBV27; CDR3aa: CASSSGLAGGLANTGELFF
j_gene: TRBJ2-7; d_gene: TRBD2; v_gene: TRBV6-5; CDR3aa: CASSSRTSGPYEQYF
j_gene: TRBJ1-1; d_gene: NA; v_gene: TRBV7-9; CDR3aa: CASSSRGGAGNTEAFF
j_gene: TRBJ1-2; d_gene: NA; v_gene: TRBV7-9; CDR3aa: CASSLNGVSGYTF
j_gene: TRBJ1-6; d_gene: NA; v_gene: TRBV28; CDR3aa: CASSPTGYSPLHF
j_gene: TRBJ2-1; d_gene: TRBD2; v_gene: TRBV10-2; CDR3aa: CASSNPLSGGGSYNEQFF
j_gene: TRBJ1-6; d_gene: NA; v_gene: TRBV28; CDR3aa: CASSLSGQTHF
j_gene: TRBJ2-5; d_gene: TRBD1; v_gene: TRBV5-1; CDR3aa: CASVTGTVGETQYF
j_gene: TRBJ2-3; d_gene: TRBD2; v_gene: TRBV19; CDR3aa: CASSSGLGTADTQYF
j_gene: TRBJ2-1; d_gene: NA; v_gene: TRBV3-1/TRBV3-2; CDR3aa: CASSQDRASDEQFF
j_gene: TRBJ1-6; d_gene: NA; v_gene: TRBV5-1; CDR3aa: CASSLTTDSPLHF
j_gene: TRBJ1-3; d_gene: TRBD1; v_gene: TRBV5-1; CDR3aa: CASSGDRAGNTIYF
j_gene: TRBJ2-1; d_gene: TRBD2; v_gene: TRBV5-4; CDR3aa: CASSSQRGGYNEQFF
j_gene: TRBJ2-5; d_gene: TRBD2; v_gene: TRBV4-2; CDR3aa: CASSQRRPGGQETQYF
j_gene: TRBJ2-1; d_gene: TRBD2; v_gene: TRBV6-6; CDR3aa: CASSPPRTGGGAFYNEQFF
j_gene: TRBJ1-3; d_gene: NA; v_gene: TRBV10-3; CDR3aa: CAISGGKSPRGNTIYF
j_gene: TRBJ2-2; d_gene: TRBD1; v_gene: TRBV29-1; CDR3aa: CSGLSRTGLNTGELFF
j_gene: TRBJ2-7; d_gene: TRBD2; v_gene: TRBV7-8; CDR3aa: CASSPGRLSYEQYF
j_gene: TRBJ2-1; d_gene: NA; v_gene: TRBV9; CDR3aa: CASSANSYNEQFF
j_gene: TRBJ2-1; d_gene: NA; v_gene: TRBV28; CDR3aa: CASSLPTQGGRHGFF
j_gene: TRBJ2-7; d_gene: TRBD2; v_gene: TRBV5-4; CDR3aa: CASGGRGWGEQYF
j_gene: TRBJ2-1; d_gene: NA; v_gene: TRBV28; CDR3aa: CASIPGEGRGPHRYNEQFF
j_gene: TRBJ1-2; d_gene: NA; v_gene: TRBV24-1; CDR3aa: CATSDRTDYGYTF
j_gene: TRBJ1-3; d_gene: TRBD1; v_gene: TRBV7-2; CDR3aa: CASSPGQAGGTIYF
j_gene: TRBJ1-4; d_gene: NA; v_gene: TRBV6-6; CDR3aa: CASSYAPDMEKLFF
j_gene: TRBJ1-6; d_gene: NA; v_gene: TRBV6-4; CDR3aa: CASSDSGDRRYSPLHF
j_gene: TRBJ1-1; d_gene: TRBD1; v_gene: TRBV10-3; CDR3aa: CAILDRPNTEAFF
j_gene: TRBJ2-3; d_gene: NA; v_gene: TRBV5-4; CDR3aa: CASSGQTDTQYF
j_gene: TRBJ1-1; d_gene: TRBD1; v_gene: TRBV19; CDR3aa: CASREPGQTLEAFF
j_gene: TRBJ2-7; d_gene: TRBD2; v_gene: TRBV27; CDR3aa: CASSTRLARVTNHEQYF
j_gene: TRBJ2-7; d_gene: TRBD1; v_gene: TRBV19; CDR3aa: CASSDPGQRYEQYF
j_gene: TRBJ1-1; d_gene: TRBD1; v_gene: TRBV5-1; CDR3aa: CASSPTSRGLGLEAFF
j_gene: TRBJ1-1; d_gene: TRBD1; v_gene: TRBV7-9; CDR3aa: CASSTGTGEIGTEAFF
j_gene: TRBJ2-7; d_gene: NA; v_gene: TRBV9; CDR3aa: CASSVAPSVAYEQYF
j_gene: TRBJ2-2; d_gene: NA; v_gene: TRBV14; CDR3aa: CASSQVGRVVGELFF
j_gene: TRBJ2-7; d_gene: NA; v_gene: TRBV5-1; CDR3aa: CASSAEVFSYEQYF
j_gene: TRBJ2-1; d_gene: NA; v_gene: TRBV9; CDR3aa: CASSVVGERITYNEQFF
j_gene: TRBJ1-5; d_gene: TRBD1; v_gene: TRBV7-9; CDR3aa: CASSSHRGGKHF
j_gene: TRBJ2-7; d_gene: NA; v_gene: TRBV11-2; CDR3aa: CASSAGTYEQYF
j_gene: TRBJ1-6; d_gene: TRBD1; v_gene: TRBV9; CDR3aa: CASSRTGGGSYNSPLHF